The 17 T cell receptor beta chains given below trace back to one sample, sequenced in a study of cytomegalovirus exposure and HLA in healthy donors (dated by TCRdb to 2015 to 2018). Libraries were constructed by the immunoSEQ multiplex PCR assay. A mixture of 60 forward primers for TCR Vbeta segments and 13 reverse primers for TCR Jbeta segments was used in the multiplex PCR. Sourced from immuneACCESS, this table was stored by TCRdb with only in-frame sequences that have V and J called. A share of the clones is absent; for the studies checked, an unresolved V gene accounts for under half, and the remainder has no known explanation. The sample profile shows 100,000 to 150,000 clones; about 81% of them were found once. The ten largest clones add up to 0.9% to 1.2% of the sample. Sequencing input: PBMCs. The receptors derive from a woman in her twenties or thirties in good health and CMV-seronegative.

The rearrangement joins TRBV19 to TRBJ2-1, with TRBD2 matching over 12 bases. CDR1 is LNHDA and CDR2 is SQIVND in the germline V gene (reference sequence). With 8 bases clipped from V and 5 bases from J, the junction kept 7 bases outside the gene matches. The CDR3 is 15 residues long. CDR3 sequence (DNA): TGTGCCAGTGGGAGGACTAGCGGGACTAACAATGAGCAGTTCTTC. Protein sequence: CASGRTSGTNNEQFF.

The genes are TRBV10-3 and TRBJ2-3; 10 bases are a match to TRBD2. V gave up 7 bases and J gave up 1 base; unmatched junction bases: 5. CDR1 is ENHRY, CDR2 SYGVKD, per germline. The CDR3 runs to 15 residues. The CDR3 DNA sequence: TGTGCCATCAAGTCCGGACTAGCGGGCACAGATACGCAGTATTTT. Encoded protein: CAIKSGLAGTDTQYF.

This chain connects TRBV27 to TRBJ1-2; TRBD1 matches 11 bases. Trimming removed 5 bases from V and 8 bases from J; junction bases left unmatched: 7. Germline loops: CDR1 MNHEY, CDR2 SMNVEV (reference sequence). This CDR3 is built from 14 residues. CDR3 nucleotides: TGTGCCAGCAGTACCGGGACAGGGGGTTGGGGCTACACCTTC. Translated, it gives CASSTGTGGWGYTF.

The rearrangement links TRBV9 to TRBJ1-3; 7 positions agree with TRBD1. Germline assignment: CDR1 SGDLS and CDR2 YYNGEE. The CDR3 is 15 amino acids. Trimming cost V 3 bases and J 2 bases; bases outside gene matches: 5. The CDR3 bases are TGTGCCAGCAGCGACCACGACAGGGCTGGAAACACCATATATTTT. It is translated as CASSDHDRAGNTIYF.

The CDR3 spells CASSEGQLNQPQHF. CDR3 DNA sequence: TGTGCCAGCAGTGAGGGGCAGCTCAATCAGCCCCAGCATTTT. The J gene is TRBJ1-5, the V gene TRBV2, with a possible D match to TRBD1 (5 bases). CDR1 SNHLY and CDR2 FYNNEI come from the germline V gene. V was cut by 3 bases and J by 3 bases, with 9 bases left in between. The CDR3 has 14 amino acids.

The V gene is TRBV30, the J gene TRBJ1-2, with D possibly being TRBD1 (5 bases). V lost 1 base, J lost 8 bases, and 8 bases lay in between. CDR1 and CDR2 from the germline V gene are GTSNPN and SVGIG (reference sequence). This CDR3 has 11 residues. The CDR3 loop reads CAWSAGGGYTF. The CDR3 DNA reads as TGTGCCTGGAGTGCCGGGGGGGGCTACACCTTC.

This chain uses TRBV11-2 with TRBJ2-3; D not resolved. The V gene lost 2 bases and the J gene lost 1 base, with 7 bases spanning the gap. Germline CDR1 SGHAT, CDR2 FQNNGV. The CDR3 contains 14 residues. The CDR3 reads CASSLFSRTDTQYF. The CDR3 coding sequence is TGTGCCAGCAGCTTATTTAGCCGCACAGATACGCAGTATTTT.

To note about this clone: At one end the junction does not follow the germline gene, possibly because of a read error. This rearrangement joins TRBV7-9 to TRBJ1-1; no definite D call. This CDR3 region has 14 residues. Germline V lookup: CDR1 SEHNR, CDR2 FQNEAQ (reference sequence). In DNA, the CDR3 is TGTTCCAGCAGCCCAGGAAACCCAGGTACTGAAGCTTTCTTT. Amino acids: CSSSPGNPGTEAFF.

This chain uses TRBV6-6 with TRBJ2-2; a possible D gene is TRBD1 (6 bases). The CDR3 sequence is 16 residues long. CDR1 is MNHNY and CDR2 is SVGAGI in the germline V gene (reference sequence). V gave up 6 bases and J gave up 4 bases, with 18 bases separating them. For the CDR3, the DNA is TGTGCCAGCAGCTCGATAGGGGGTTGGGGCACCGGGGAGCTGTTTTTT. Amino acid sequence: CASSSIGGWGTGELFF.

The chain joins TRBV19 to TRBJ1-2; D gene uncertain. Trimming shortened V by 5 bases and J by 7 bases, and 8 bases separated the two germline ends. The CDR3 is 11 amino acids. Germline V gives CDR1 LNHDA, CDR2 SQIVND (reference sequence). Here the CDR3 reads CASSYSSGYTF. The CDR3 coding sequence is TGTGCCAGTAGTTACAGCTCTGGCTACACCTTC. The full variable domain, its missing parts supplied by reference TRBV19 and TRBJ1-2, is DGGITQSPKYLFRKEGQNVTLSCEQNLNHDAMYWYRQDPGQGLRLIYYSQIVNDFQKGDIAEGYSVSREKKESFPLTVTSAQKNPTAFYLCASSYSSGYTFGSGTRLTVV.

The CDR3 DNA follows: TGTGCCTGGAGTGGGGGACAGGCCAGACTCCTCGAGCAGTACTTC. It specifies CAWSGGQARLLEQYF. V is TRBV30 and J is TRBJ2-7; 8 nucleotides match TRBD1. The V and J ends lost 1 base and 6 bases, in that order; junction bases with no gene match: 11. This CDR3 spans 15 amino acids. The V gene's germline CDR1 is GTSNPN and CDR2 SVGIG (reference sequence).

The chain employs TRBV9 and TRBJ1-4; TRBD1 agrees at 7 bases. Trimming cost V 4 bases and J 12 bases; bases outside gene matches: 18. The V gene's germline CDR1 is SGDLS and CDR2 YYNGEE. The CDR3 has 16 residues. In DNA, the CDR3 is TGTGCCAGCAGCTCCTCAAGGGAAGGGGGCCAAAAGCAACTGTTTTTT. Translated: CASSSSREGGQKQLFF. Full variable domain (outside the CDR3, taken from reference TRBV9 and TRBJ1-4): DSGVTQTPKHLITATGQRVTLRCSPRSGDLSVYWYQQSLDQGLQFLIQYYNGEERAKGNILERFSAQQFPDLHSELNLSSLELGDSALYFCASSSSREGGQKQLFFGSGTQLSVL.

The chain carries TRBV5-1 and TRBJ2-1; TRBD2 might be the D (5 bases). The CDR3 is made up of 16 amino acids. The V and J ends lost 0 bases and 0 bases respectively, with 10 bases between them. Germline V gives CDR1 SGHRS, CDR2 YFSETQ. The CDR3 reads CASSLDPAGSYNEQFF. CDR3 nucleotides: TGCGCCAGCAGCTTGGACCCCGCGGGCTCCTACAATGAGCAGTTCTTC.

This clone was picked up one time. This chain joins TRBV9 and TRBJ2-2, with D maybe TRBD2 (5 bases). This CDR3 spans 14 amino acids. Germline loops: CDR1 SGDLS, CDR2 YYNGEE. V was pared by 1 base and J by 7 bases, with 11 bases between. The CDR3 bases are TGTGCCAGCAGCGTACGGAACGGGGTCGGGGAGCTGTTTTTT. Protein sequence: CASSVRNGVGELFF.

The DNA for the CDR3 is TGCAGCGCTCGACCCAGGTTCAGCGGTCTCTACAATGAGCAGTTCTTC. Amino acid sequence: CSARPRFSGLYNEQFF. The V call is TRBV29-1, the J call TRBJ2-1; maybe TRBD2 (5 bases). From germline, CDR1 is SQVTM and CDR2 ANQGSEA. V shed 7 bases and J shed 3 bases, with 22 bases lying between them. The CDR3 length is 16 residues.

DNA of the CDR3: TGTGCCAGCAGCCAACTACAGGGGAATGAGCAGTTCTTC. Translation: CASSQLQGNEQFF. The chain is built from TRBV4-2 and TRBJ2-1, with 7 bases matching TRBD1. V trimming: 2 bases; J trimming: 7 bases; junction bases outside the gene matches: 2. CDR3 size: 13 residues. Germline CDR1 reads LGHNA; CDR2 reads YNFKEQ.

This clone is a singleton in its sample. V is TRBV7-9 and J is TRBJ1-5; a possible D gene is TRBD1 (6 bases). The germline gives CDR1 SEHNR, CDR2 FQNEAQ (reference sequence). Trimming cost V 4 bases and J 7 bases, with 20 bases left between them. The CDR3 is 16 residues long. The CDR3 sequence: CASSSYRGQMVQPQHF. In DNA form, the CDR3 reads TGTGCCAGCAGCTCGTATAGGGGACAAATGGTACAGCCCCAGCATTTT.